Presented here are 10 T cell receptor beta chains from one specimen sequenced in a study of blood T cells in healthy people across ages. A sample-barcoded 5' primer and a J-beta primer mix were used in a second PCR of roughly 7 to 11 cycles. TCRdb reanalysed the 5' RACE reads using MiXCR and keeps one entry per CDR3 protein. The data hold hundreds of thousands of distinct CDR3 sequences, with roughly two fifths observed a single time. Sample: blood. Every receptor here comes from a woman aged 55-70 years in good health.

This clonotype was counted only a few times. This chain links TRBV7-3 with TRBJ1-1; no firm D call. CDR3 length: 14 amino acids. V lost 1 base, J lost 1 base, and 7 bases lay in between. CDR1 SGHTA and CDR2 FQGTGA come from the germline V gene. The DNA for the CDR3 is TGTGCCAGCAGCTTAATGGGAGGGAACACTGAAGCTTTCTTT. It specifies CASSLMGGNTEAFF.

The table lists this clonotype with a few counts. V usage is TRBV27 and J usage is TRBJ2-1; no clear D. CDR1 and CDR2 from the germline V gene are MNHEY and SMNVEV (reference sequence). The germline V and J ends were trimmed by 5 bases and 9 bases, with 17 bases remaining between them. CDR3 size: 14 residues. CDR3 sequence (DNA): TGTGCCAGCAGTCCCGCATCCTGGAAGGGTGAGCAGTTCTTC. It codes for CASSPASWKGEQFF.

The chain carries TRBV28 and TRBJ2-1; perhaps TRBD1 as D (5 bases). This CDR3 has 12 amino acids. The V gene lost 7 bases and the J gene lost 11 bases, with 15 bases spanning the gap. Germline values: CDR1 MDHEN, CDR2 SYDVKM. The CDR3 DNA reads TGTGCCAGCAAAAGGGGCGAGCCGAAGCAGTTCTTC. The encoded protein is CASKRGEPKQFF. The entire variable domain, with the rest obtained from reference TRBV28 and TRBJ2-1, is as follows: DVKVTQSSRYLVKRTGEKVFLECVQDMDHENMFWYRQDPGLGLRLIYFSYDVKMKEKGDIPEGYSVSREKKERFSLILESASTNQTSMYLCASKRGEPKQFFGPGTRLTVL.

This clonotype turned up a few times. The chain employs TRBV7-9 and TRBJ2-5; TRBD2 matches at 9 bases. After removal of 5 bases from V and 5 bases from J, the junction contained 6 bases not matched to a gene. Germline V CDR1 and CDR2: SEHNR, FQNEAQ (reference sequence). The CDR3 spans 14 residues. CDR3 residues: CASSIEREVETQYF. The CDR3, as DNA: TGTGCCAGCAGCATCGAGCGGGAGGTTGAGACCCAGTACTTC.

The sample holds many counts of this clonotype. The chain carries TRBV3-1 and TRBJ2-5, with TRBD1 matching 9 bases. Trimming at V came to 4 bases and at J to 3 bases, leaving 3 bases not matched to a gene. The CDR3 loop spans 14 amino acids. Germline V gene lookup returns CDR1 LGHDT and CDR2 YNNKEL (reference sequence). In DNA form, the CDR3 reads TGTGCCAGCAGCCGTCGGACAGGGGAAGAGACCCAGTACTTC. This translates into CASSRRTGEETQYF.

CDR3 region: CAISDSSGSYEQYF. The CDR3, as DNA: TGTGCCATCAGTGATAGCTCCGGCTCCTACGAGCAGTACTTC. This chain connects TRBV10-3 to TRBJ2-7, with D uncertain. V shed 3 bases and J shed 0 bases, with 9 bases lying between them. The CDR3 extends over 14 amino acids. Germline-derived CDR1 and CDR2 are ENHRY and SYGVKD.

This clonotype has a handful of counts. The chain recombines TRBV9 with TRBJ2-3; the match to TRBD2 covers 9 bases. The CDR3 spans 15 residues. V dropped 4 bases and J dropped 4; count of bases not matched to a gene: 7. CDR1 SGDLS and CDR2 YYNGEE come from the germline V gene. The DNA of the CDR3 is TGTGCCAGCAGCAGCCGCGGGGGGGCCGCAGATACGCAGTATTTT. It yields the protein CASSSRGGAADTQYF.

This clonotype was recorded once. The chain employs TRBV9 and TRBJ2-1, with 9 bases that match TRBD2. The germline CDR1 and CDR2 sequences are SGDLS and YYNGEE. This CDR3 is 19 amino acids long. V lost 5 bases and J lost 6; bases outside the gene matches: 21. The DNA for the CDR3 is TGTGCCAGCAGTGCCCGGGGGCTAGCGGGAAAGCGGGTATTCAATGAGCAGTTCTTC. This gives the protein CASSARGLAGKRVFNEQFF.

This clonotype came up once. It may be a read error: a sequence one base away is much more abundant. The chain joins TRBV9 to TRBJ2-3, with a tentative D call TRBD1 (6 bases). CDR3 size: 12 residues. CDR1 and CDR2 (germline): SGDLS, YYNGEE. The V gene lost 10 bases and the J gene lost 5 bases, with 14 bases spanning the gap. CDR3 sequence: CAGGTGRDTQYF. The CDR3 DNA follows: TGTGCCGGCGGAACAGGGCGAGATACGCAGTATTTT. Full variable domain (missing parts from reference TRBV9 and TRBJ2-3): DSGVTQTPKHLITATGQRVTLRCSPRSGDLSVYWYQQSLDQGLQFLIQYYNGEERAKGNILERFSAQQFPDLHSELNLSSLELGDSALYFCAGGTGRDTQYFGPGTRLTVL.

The rearrangement uses TRBV6-5 and TRBJ2-7, with 7 positions matching TRBD1. The ends lost 6 bases at V and 5 bases at J; junction bases unmatched: 16. There are 16 residues in the CDR3. Germline values: CDR1 MNHEY, CDR2 SVGAGI. The CDR3 reads CASSLGTARFTDEQYF. CDR3 in DNA: TGTGCCAGCAGCCTAGGGACAGCTCGCTTCACCGACGAGCAGTACTTC.